The clone carrying this T cell receptor (beta chain) was found many times. Its antigen remains unknown. This specimen comes from a study of neurological immune-mediated disorders. Points from the study as a whole: HTLV-1-associated myelopathy had the most TCR clonal expansion, whereas multiple sclerosis had the least (lower than in healthy controls). No expanded-clone CDR3 amino acid sequence recurred across subjects, suggesting private TCR-beta repertoires.

The sorted libraries drew on fewer than 1.1 million T cells that were CD4+ or CD8+. The CDR3 contains 15 residues. V dropped 0 bases and J dropped 3; count of bases not matched to a gene: 4. Per the germline V gene, CDR1 is SQVTM and CDR2 is ANQGSEA. 5'RACE generated cDNA with 10-nucleotide random UMIs. TCRdb re-called the 5' RACE reads with MiXCR, one entry per CDR3 protein. The sample consists of over 25,000 distinct CDR3 sequences, approximately 24% of them appearing once. The chain employs TRBV29-1 and TRBJ2-7; TRBD1 aligns across 11 bases. Input material: CD4+ T cells from blood. The sequence derives from a man aged 45-65 years with HTLV-1-associated myelopathy (HAM/TSP). Here the CDR3 reads CSVEDSGTGGYEQYF. DNA of the CDR3: TGCAGCGTTGAAGATTCTGGGACAGGGGGCTACGAGCAGTACTTC.